This is a list of T cell receptor beta chains from one sample in a study of T cells in Graves' hyperthyroidism and ophthalmopathy. TCRdb re-called the multiplex PCR reads with MiXCR, one entry per CDR3 protein. The top ten hold 16% of the sample, which has hundreds of thousands of distinct CDR3 sequences, about 19% seen once. The sequenced material came from blood. The source is a woman aged 50 to 60 with Graves' hyperthyroidism that later progressed to Graves' ophthalmopathy. CDR3s include the opening cysteine and the closing phenylalanine or tryptophan. The D gene is left open where the match is weak. The size entry is marked missing in some rows and otherwise reads once, few, many or a size class.

size: many
D: .
V: TRBV7-9
J: TRBJ1-1
DNA: TGTGCCAGCAGCTCCTGGACAAGGGGTAGCACTGAAGCTTTCTTT
CDR3: CASSSWTRGSTEAFF

size: few
D: .
V: TRBV7-9
J: TRBJ2-7
DNA: TGTGCCAGCAGCTTAGAGACACCTCCGCAGTACTTC
CDR3: CASSLETPPQYF

size: many
D: .
V: TRBV6-1
J: TRBJ1-2
DNA: TGTGCCAGCAGTGATACAGGGCCAATCCCCTATGGCTACACCTTC
CDR3: CASSDTGPIPYGYTF

size: few
D: .
V: TRBV10-3
J: TRBJ1-1
DNA: TGTGCCATCAAGGTTACAGCCGGCGGTGAGGACACTGAAGCTTTCTTT
CDR3: CAIKVTAGGEDTEAFF

size: many
D: .
V: TRBV2
J: TRBJ2-2
DNA: TGTGCCAGCAGTCCCCTCGAGGCCTCATTGAACACCGGGGAGCTGTTTTTT
CDR3: CASSPLEASLNTGELFF

size: once
D: .
V: TRBV27
J: TRBJ2-2
DNA: TGTGCCAGCGGCAACCGGGACTCTTCGAACACCGGGGAGCTGTTTTTT
CDR3: CASGNRDSSNTGELFF

size: .
D: .
V: TRBV5-1
J: TRBJ2-1
DNA: TGCGCCAGCAGCATCGGGGATGTCCACAATGAGCAGTTCTTC
CDR3: CASSIGDVHNEQFF

size: many
D: .
V: TRBV25-1
J: TRBJ2-3
DNA: TGTGCCAGCAGTGAATCAGTGGGTACCTCTGGTACGCAGTATTTT
CDR3: CASSESVGTSGTQYF

size: many
D: TRBD1
V: TRBV11-1
J: TRBJ1-1
DNA: TGTGCCAGCAGCTTCCCAAAACAGGGGTTCGACACTGAAGCTTTCTTT
CDR3: CASSFPKQGFDTEAFF

size: .
D: .
V: TRBV9
J: TRBJ2-1
DNA: TGTGCCAGCAGCGTAGCGGGGGACATATACAATGAGCAGTTCTTC
CDR3: CASSVAGDIYNEQFF

size: many
D: TRBD2
V: TRBV5-1
J: TRBJ2-3
DNA: TGCGCCAGCAGCACCGGACTAGCGGGGGGACGCACAGATACGCAGTATTTT
CDR3: CASSTGLAGGRTDTQYF

size: few
D: .
V: TRBV12-3/TRBV12-4
J: TRBJ1-2
DNA: TGTGCCAGCAGGCAAGACCATCGGATCAGTTGCACCTTC
CDR3: CASRQDHRISCTF

size: few
D: TRBD1
V: TRBV3-1
J: TRBJ1-1
DNA: TGTGCCAGCAGCCGACAGGGGGCTGGGGGGAACACTGAAGCTTTCTTT
CDR3: CASSRQGAGGNTEAFF

size: .
D: .
V: TRBV3-1
J: TRBJ1-6
DNA: TGTGCCAGCACTTTCCAAGATAATTCACCCCTCCACTTT
CDR3: CASTFQDNSPLHF

size: .
D: TRBD1
V: TRBV5-6
J: TRBJ1-5
DNA: TGTGCCAGCAGCGTGGGACAGGGGTATCAGCCCCAGCATTTT
CDR3: CASSVGQGYQPQHF

size: .
D: .
V: TRBV7-6
J: TRBJ2-7
DNA: TGTGCCAGCAGCCCCCAGACAGCTTCCCACGAGCAGTACTTC
CDR3: CASSPQTASHEQYF

size: many
D: .
V: TRBV29-1
J: TRBJ2-3
DNA: TGCAGCGTTGACAAGGGTCGGGATACGCAGTATTTT
CDR3: CSVDKGRDTQYF

size: .
D: .
V: TRBV19
J: TRBJ1-1
DNA: TGTGCCAGTAGTATGGGACTCCTGAACACTGAAGCTTTCTTT
CDR3: CASSMGLLNTEAFF

size: few
D: .
V: TRBV20-1
J: TRBJ1-6
DNA: TGCAGTGCTAGACCGACGGGGGGTAGGAATTCACCCCTCCACTTT
CDR3: CSARPTGGRNSPLHF

size: many
D: TRBD1
V: TRBV5-1
J: TRBJ1-2
DNA: TGCGCCAGCAGCCCGACAGGGTCCACTAACTATGGCTACACCTTC
CDR3: CASSPTGSTNYGYTF

size: many
D: .
V: TRBV3-1
J: TRBJ1-5
DNA: TGTGCCAGCAGCCAAGAGCGGGGGCCTAGCAATCAGCCCCAGCATTTT
CDR3: CASSQERGPSNQPQHF

size: few
D: .
V: TRBV5-1
J: TRBJ2-2
DNA: TGCGCCAGCAGCTTGATTGGCGGGGAGCTGTTTTTT
CDR3: CASSLIGGELFF

size: many
D: .
V: TRBV5-6
J: TRBJ2-3
DNA: TGTGCCAGCAGCACCTCGGGGAAGGGTCTGCAGTATTTT
CDR3: CASSTSGKGLQYF

size: .
D: .
V: TRBV7-2
J: TRBJ1-6
DNA: TGTGCCAGCAGTCTAGACCGGGGCTCCTATAATTCACCCCTCCACTTT
CDR3: CASSLDRGSYNSPLHF

size: .
D: .
V: TRBV27
J: TRBJ2-3
DNA: TGTGCCAGCAGTTTATCGATGGGCACAGATACGCAGTATTTT
CDR3: CASSLSMGTDTQYF

size: many
D: TRBD1
V: TRBV20-1
J: TRBJ1-5
DNA: TGCAGTGCTGAACAGACAGGGCGTCAGCCCCAGCATTTT
CDR3: CSAEQTGRQPQHF

size: .
D: .
V: TRBV3-1
J: TRBJ1-1
DNA: TGTGCCAGCAGCCACCCCGGGAATGAAGCTTTCTTT
CDR3: CASSHPGNEAFF

size: few
D: TRBD2
V: TRBV5-5
J: TRBJ2-2
DNA: TGTGCCAGCAGCTTGGGACTAGCGGGATCCACCGGGGAGCTGTTTTTT
CDR3: CASSLGLAGSTGELFF

size: .
D: .
V: TRBV15
J: TRBJ1-2
DNA: TGTGCCACCAGACCCATGACTAACTATGGCTACACCTTC
CDR3: CATRPMTNYGYTF

size: .
D: .
V: TRBV2
J: TRBJ1-1
DNA: TGTGCCAGCAGTCCTAATGGGGGATTCACTGAAGCTTTCTTT
CDR3: CASSPNGGFTEAFF

size: many
D: TRBD1
V: TRBV2
J: TRBJ2-3
DNA: TGTGCCAGCATTAGGACAGGGACAACAGATACGCAGTATTTT
CDR3: CASIRTGTTDTQYF

size: .
D: TRBD1
V: TRBV10-3
J: TRBJ1-1
DNA: TGTGCCATCAGGACGGACAGGGACGGAGGCGCTGAAGCTTTCTTT
CDR3: CAIRTDRDGGAEAFF

size: few
D: TRBD1
V: TRBV20-1
J: TRBJ1-3
DNA: TGCAGTGCTGAGACAGGGGATCCCTCTGGAAACACCATATATTTT
CDR3: CSAETGDPSGNTIYF

size: .
D: .
V: TRBV20-1
J: TRBJ2-5
DNA: TGCAGTGCTAGAGATCGCCAAATGAGAGAGACCCAGTACTTC
CDR3: CSARDRQMRETQYF

size: many
D: .
V: TRBV12-3/TRBV12-4
J: TRBJ1-5
DNA: TGTGCCAGCAGTCGTAGCAATCAGCCCCAGCATTTT
CDR3: CASSRSNQPQHF

size: .
D: .
V: TRBV15
J: TRBJ1-1
DNA: TGTGCCACCAGCAGAGATCGTAACCTGAACACTGAAGCTTTCTTT
CDR3: CATSRDRNLNTEAFF

size: many
D: TRBD1
V: TRBV11-2
J: TRBJ1-3
DNA: TGTGCCAGCAGCCTAGACAGGGTCTCTGGAAACACCATATATTTT
CDR3: CASSLDRVSGNTIYF

size: few
D: .
V: TRBV19
J: TRBJ1-1
DNA: TGTGCCAGTAGTCGCGTAGGGGTGGGCGTGAACACTGAAGCTTTCTTT
CDR3: CASSRVGVGVNTEAFF

size: many
D: .
V: TRBV6-2/TRBV6-3
J: TRBJ1-1
DNA: TGTGCCAGCAGTTCCTTAGGCGCGGCGTTGACTGAAGCTTTCTTT
CDR3: CASSSLGAALTEAFF

size: .
D: .
V: TRBV11-2
J: TRBJ2-2
DNA: TGTGCCAGCAGCTCACCCCGAGGGCCCCGCGGCCAACATCCCGGGGAGCTGTTTTTT
CDR3: CASSSPRGPRGQHPGELFF

size: .
D: TRBD1
V: TRBV4-1
J: TRBJ1-2
DNA: TGCGCCAGCAGCCAATCCCTTCCGACAGGGGTGGCCCCCGATGGCTACACCTTC
CDR3: CASSQSLPTGVAPDGYTF

size: .
D: .
V: TRBV12-3/TRBV12-4
J: TRBJ2-3
DNA: TGTGCCAGCAGTCTCCCCCGTAGGGGGTTACGTTCTAGCTCAGATACGCAGTATTTT
CDR3: CASSLPRRGLRSSSDTQYF

size: few
D: .
V: TRBV29-1
J: TRBJ1-5
DNA: TGCAGCGTTGTACTGCCCAATCAGCCCCAGCATTTT
CDR3: CSVVLPNQPQHF

size: few
D: .
V: TRBV7-3
J: TRBJ2-3
DNA: TGTGCCAGCAGTTACCGCACGGGCCTGAACACAGATACGCAGTATTTT
CDR3: CASSYRTGLNTDTQYF

size: many
D: .
V: TRBV12-3/TRBV12-4
J: TRBJ1-2
DNA: TGTGCCAGCAGTCCCGGGCAGTTAGCTAACTATGGCTACACCTTC
CDR3: CASSPGQLANYGYTF

size: few
D: .
V: TRBV5-5
J: TRBJ1-1
DNA: TGTGCCAGCAGCTCGGTTATAACGGGCACTGAAGCTTTCTTT
CDR3: CASSSVITGTEAFF

size: many
D: TRBD1
V: TRBV5-1
J: TRBJ1-1
DNA: TGCGCCAGCAGCTCTCAAAGGACAGGAGGACCGATGAACACTGAAGCTTTCTTT
CDR3: CASSSQRTGGPMNTEAFF

size: .
D: TRBD1
V: TRBV3-1
J: TRBJ2-5
DNA: TGTGCCAGCAGCCAAGATCCAGGGGGCCTTCAAGAGACCCAGTACTTC
CDR3: CASSQDPGGLQETQYF

size: many
D: TRBD1
V: TRBV3-1
J: TRBJ1-1
DNA: TGTGCCATTTCGGACAGGGGACTCACTGAAGCTTTCTTT
CDR3: CAISDRGLTEAFF

size: many
D: TRBD1
V: TRBV20-1
J: TRBJ1-6
DNA: TGCAGTGCTAGAGAAGGGGACAGCTCCTATAATTCACCCCTCCACTTT
CDR3: CSAREGDSSYNSPLHF

size: .
D: .
V: TRBV5-8
J: TRBJ1-5
DNA: TGTGCCAGCAGCTTGGCGGGGGGGGAGAGCAATCAGCCCCAGCATTTT
CDR3: CASSLAGGESNQPQHF

size: .
D: .
V: TRBV19
J: TRBJ1-2
DNA: TGTGCCAGTAGTGCCTTAGACGGCTCCAACTATGGCTACACCTTC
CDR3: CASSALDGSNYGYTF

size: few
D: .
V: TRBV14
J: TRBJ1-1
DNA: TGTGCCAGCAGCCAAGACTTGGCAAGGGGGATGAACACTGAAGCTTTCTTT
CDR3: CASSQDLARGMNTEAFF

size: .
D: TRBD1
V: TRBV20-1
J: TRBJ1-5
DNA: TGCAGTGCTCGACCCCCCGGGACAGCCGTTAATCAGCCCCAGCATTTT
CDR3: CSARPPGTAVNQPQHF